This record looks at one TCR beta chain sequence and its context. The target antigen is unknown. In the PCR, 60 Vbeta and 13 Jbeta primers were used. The method was immunoSEQ multiplex PCR; TCRdb's version includes in-frame clones alone and lacks a portion of them. Of approximately 210,000 clones listed, about 81% were seen once; the top ten hold about 1.8%. This specimen belongs to a study of cytomegalovirus exposure and HLA in healthy donors. Turning to the study itself: HLA-typed donors were the source of around 77 million unique TCRs held in an early data release.

This CDR3 has 17 amino acids. Germline V gives CDR1 SGHRS, CDR2 YFSETQ. Trimming took 0 bases from V and 2 from J; bases not matched to a gene: 7. Overall study results and limits: The classifier was said to identify cytomegalovirus status with high specificity and sensitivity.

The material sequenced was PBMCs. The sequence derives from a man aged 18 to 30 in good health and CMV-seronegative. This chain joins TRBV5-1 and TRBJ2-3; 9 positions agree with TRBD2. The CDR3 here is CASSLVQVAGATDTQYF. The CDR3 DNA reads TGCGCCAGCAGCTTGGTTCAGGTAGCGGGAGCCACAGATACGCAGTATTTT.